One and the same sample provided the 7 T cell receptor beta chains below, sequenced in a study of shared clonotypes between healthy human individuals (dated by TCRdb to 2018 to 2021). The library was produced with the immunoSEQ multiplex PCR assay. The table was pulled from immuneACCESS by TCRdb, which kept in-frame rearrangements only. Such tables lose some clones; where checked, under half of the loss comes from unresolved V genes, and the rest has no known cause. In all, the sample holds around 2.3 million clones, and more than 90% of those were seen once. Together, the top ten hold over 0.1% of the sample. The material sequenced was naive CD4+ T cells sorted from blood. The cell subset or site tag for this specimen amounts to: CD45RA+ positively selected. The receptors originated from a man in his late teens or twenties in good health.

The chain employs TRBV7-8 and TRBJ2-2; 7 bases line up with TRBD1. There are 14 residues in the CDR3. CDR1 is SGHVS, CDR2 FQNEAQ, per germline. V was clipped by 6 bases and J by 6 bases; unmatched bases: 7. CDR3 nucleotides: TGTGCCAGCAGGAGTACAGGGGTCGCCGGGGAGCTGTTTTTT. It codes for CASRSTGVAGELFF.

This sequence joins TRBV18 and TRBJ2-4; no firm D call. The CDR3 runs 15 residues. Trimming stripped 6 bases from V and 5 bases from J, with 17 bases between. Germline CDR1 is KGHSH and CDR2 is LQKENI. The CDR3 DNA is TGTGCCAGCTCTGCCGGGTTCACAGTGGAAAACATTCAGTACTTC. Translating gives CASSAGFTVENIQYF. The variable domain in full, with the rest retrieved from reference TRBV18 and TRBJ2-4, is NAGVMQNPRHLVRRRGQEARLRCSPMKGHSHVYWYRQLPEEGLKFMVYLQKENIIDESGMPKERFSAEFPKEGPSILRIQQVVRGDSAAYFCASSAGFTVENIQYFGAGTRLSVL.

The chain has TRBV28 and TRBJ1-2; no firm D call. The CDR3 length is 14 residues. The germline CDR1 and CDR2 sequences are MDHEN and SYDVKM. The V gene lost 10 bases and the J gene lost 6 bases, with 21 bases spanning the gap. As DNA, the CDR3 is TGTGCCATCTTACCGGGCCGGGGATTCCATGGCTACACCTTC. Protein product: CAILPGRGFHGYTF.

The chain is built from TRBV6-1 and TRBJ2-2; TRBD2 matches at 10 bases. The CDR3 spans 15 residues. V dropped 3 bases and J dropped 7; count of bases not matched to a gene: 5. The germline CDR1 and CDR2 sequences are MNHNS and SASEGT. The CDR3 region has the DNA TGTGCCAGCAGTGATTGGCTAGCGGGAGTCGGGGAGCTGTTTTTT. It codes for CASSDWLAGVGELFF.

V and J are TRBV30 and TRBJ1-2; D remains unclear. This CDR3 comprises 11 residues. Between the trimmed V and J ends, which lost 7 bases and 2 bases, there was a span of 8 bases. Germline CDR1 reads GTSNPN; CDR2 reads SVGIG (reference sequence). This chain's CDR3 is CALKLNYGYTF. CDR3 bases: TGTGCCTTGAAATTAAACTATGGCTACACCTTC.

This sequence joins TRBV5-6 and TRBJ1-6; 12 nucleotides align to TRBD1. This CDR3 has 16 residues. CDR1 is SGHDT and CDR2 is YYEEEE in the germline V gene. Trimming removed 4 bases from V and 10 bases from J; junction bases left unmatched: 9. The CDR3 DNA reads TGTGCCAGCAGCAATACCCGGGACAGGGGGCTCTCACCCCTCCACTTT. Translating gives CASSNTRDRGLSPLHF.

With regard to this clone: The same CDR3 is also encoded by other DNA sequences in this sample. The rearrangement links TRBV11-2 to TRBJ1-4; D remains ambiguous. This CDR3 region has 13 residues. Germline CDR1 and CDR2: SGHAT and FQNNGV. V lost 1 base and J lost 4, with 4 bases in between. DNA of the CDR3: TGTGCCAGCAGCTTAGGACTTAATGAAAAACTGTTTTTT. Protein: CASSLGLNEKLFF.